This T cell receptor (beta chain) was found in a study of blood T cell repertoires in COVID-19. For the study at large: Sources were T cells, B-cell-depleted T cells, or PBMCs; the material itself was cDNA or gDNA.

Authors' analysis steps: Reference gene primer amplification gave nucleated cell count estimates. Profiled with immunoSEQ multiplex PCR; TCRdb holds only in-frame clones, not every one. V and J calls and clone size follow that table, whereas D and trimming were derived from the DNA. Among roughly 180,000 clones listed, 85% were seen once. Losses at the gene ends were 4 bases for V and 8 bases for J; bases not matched to a gene: 9. Germline CDR1 reads KGHDR; CDR2 reads SFDVKD. This CDR3 is built from 15 residues. Material for sequencing was peripheral blood. V is TRBV24-1 and J is TRBJ1-2; TRBD1 matches at 10 bases. The receptor was isolated from a woman in her fifties or sixties with acute or convalescent COVID-19. The CDR3 reads CATSDRRQGAEGYTF. The CDR3, as DNA: TGTGCCACCAGTGACCGAAGACAGGGGGCTGAGGGCTACACCTTC.